This entry lists 10 T cell receptor beta chains sequenced from one sample in a study of identical twins. One entry per CDR3 protein, called by TCRdb with MiXCR from the 5' RACE reads. The table has 400,000 to 500,000 distinct CDR3 sequences, approximately 14% seen once. The sample also formed part of further work on yellow fever vaccine responses in identical twins.

The sample comprised CD4+ T cells sorted from blood. The receptors come from a woman aged 18-29 years in good health.

This clonotype was counted ten times or more. The rearrangement uses TRBV5-1 and TRBJ1-5; weak D call: TRBD1 (5 bases). The CDR3 loop spans 14 amino acids. Per germline, CDR1 SGHRS and CDR2 YFSETQ. Deletions cut 1 base from V and 3 bases from J, with 8 bases between. CDR3 sequence: CASSLTGPNQPQHF. CDR3 DNA: TGCGCCAGCAGCTTGACAGGCCCCAATCAGCCCCAGCATTTT.

The chain has TRBV20-1 and TRBJ2-2; TRBD2 matches 7 bases. The germline CDR1 and CDR2 sequences are DFQATT and SNEGSKA (reference sequence). V was pared by 1 base and J by 2 bases, with 4 bases of the junction left unmatched. The CDR3 is 15 residues long. The CDR3 DNA reads as TGCAGTGCTAGAGCCGGGACTACCAACACCGGGGAGCTGTTTTTT. Translation gives CSARAGTTNTGELFF.

The V gene is TRBV11-2, the J gene TRBJ2-1; tentatively, D is TRBD1 or TRBD2 (5 bases each). Germline V gene sequence: CDR1 SGHAT, CDR2 FQNNGV. This CDR3 has 14 amino acids. Trimming shortened V by 0 bases and J by 12 bases, and 15 bases separated the two germline ends. As DNA, the CDR3 is TGTGCCAGCAGCTTAGATAGGGATCTTGGGGGGCAGTTCTTC. Protein product: CASSLDRDLGGQFF.

The chain has TRBV12-3 or TRBV12-4 and TRBJ2-2, with 7 bases lining up with TRBD1. The V and J ends lost 6 bases and 4 bases, in that order; junction bases with no gene match: 8. CDR3 length: 15 residues. CDR3 DNA: TGTGCCAGCAGCCTTGCGACAGGGAGCACCGGGGAGCTGTTTTTT. Protein sequence: CASSLATGSTGELFF.

The rearrangement joins TRBV10-3 to TRBJ2-7; 7 positions match TRBD1. The CDR3 length is 14 residues. Per germline, CDR1 ENHRY and CDR2 SYGVKD. J was trimmed by 2 bases and V by 7 bases; bases with no gene match: 8. CDR3 loop: CAIKQTGSPYEQYF. CDR3 bases: TGTGCCATCAAACAGACAGGGTCCCCCTACGAGCAGTACTTC.

The gene calls are TRBV6-1 and TRBJ2-5; 9 bases align to TRBD2. The trim removed 6 bases at V and 5 bases at J, leaving 10 bases unmatched. Germline assignment: CDR1 MNHNS and CDR2 SASEGT. CDR3 size: 15 residues. CDR3 nucleotides: TGTGCCAGCAGAAAGGGTAGCGGGGGCGGGGAGACCCAGTACTTC. The encoded protein is CASRKGSGGGETQYF.

This sequence joins TRBV18 and TRBJ2-1; 7 bases map to TRBD2. Trimming took 3 bases from V and 4 from J; bases not matched to a gene: 9. This CDR3 has 16 residues. Germline V lookup: CDR1 KGHSH, CDR2 LQKENI. The CDR3 nucleotides are TGTGCCAGCTCACCGACTGTTTCTAGCGGATACAATGAGCAGTTCTTC. Amino acids: CASSPTVSSGYNEQFF.

The chain joins TRBV7-3 to TRBJ1-1; D gene uncertain. Trimming took 4 bases from V and 0 from J, leaving 6 bases between them. The CDR3 length is 13 residues. CDR1 and CDR2 (germline): SGHTA, FQGTGA. The CDR3 reads CASSSQLNTEAFF. Written as DNA, the CDR3 is TGTGCCAGCAGCTCCCAGTTGAACACTGAAGCTTTCTTT.

This clonotype came up many times. The chain employs TRBV5-6 and TRBJ2-3, with D maybe TRBD2 (5 bases). This CDR3 has 13 residues. Trimming shortened V by 0 bases and J by 6 bases, and 8 bases separated the two germline ends. Germline V lookup: CDR1 SGHDT, CDR2 YYEEEE. CDR3 DNA: TGTGCCAGCAGCTTGGAGTGGGAGGATACGCAGTATTTT. Its protein is CASSLEWEDTQYF.

The chain uses TRBV4-1 and TRBJ2-3, with 8 bases matching TRBD2. V shed 1 base and J 3 bases; nucleotides not matched to a gene: 21. There are 21 residues in the CDR3. Germline V CDR1 and CDR2: MGHRA, YSYEKL. This chain's CDR3 is CASSQVLTSGAGAGMTDTQYF. The DNA of the CDR3 is TGCGCCAGCAGCCAAGTACTCACTAGCGGAGCGGGTGCAGGCATGACAGATACGCAGTATTTT.